Listed here is a single TCR beta chain. Its antigen is not known. The source of the sample is a study of STAT3 mutations in large granular lymphocyte leukemia. Study overall: Roughly half of the longitudinally sequenced T-LGLL patients carried detectable canonical activating STAT3 mutations. Study-wide results and caveats: Every T-cell large granular lymphocyte leukemia patient had at least one immunodominant TCR beta clonotype.

Assay used: immunoSEQ multiplex PCR; TCRdb lists only in-frame clones, some missing. The sample yields about 10,000 clones, 50% to 60% seen once. Germline V gene sequence: CDR1 SGHVS, CDR2 FQNEAQ. J lost 9 bases, V lost 4 bases, and 11 bases had no gene match. The CDR3 has 17 amino acids. Material for sequencing was peripheral blood mononuclear cells. This sequence joins TRBV7-8 and TRBJ2-5; 16 bases agree with TRBD2. This TCR came from a boy aged 5-17 years with T-cell large granular lymphocyte leukemia. Some clones in this sample may be carry-over from other donors' samples. The DNA for the CDR3 is TGTGCCAGCAGCTCGCACCCTGGGGGACTAGCGGGGGGGGCCCAGTACTTC. Encoded protein: CASSSHPGGLAGGAQYF.